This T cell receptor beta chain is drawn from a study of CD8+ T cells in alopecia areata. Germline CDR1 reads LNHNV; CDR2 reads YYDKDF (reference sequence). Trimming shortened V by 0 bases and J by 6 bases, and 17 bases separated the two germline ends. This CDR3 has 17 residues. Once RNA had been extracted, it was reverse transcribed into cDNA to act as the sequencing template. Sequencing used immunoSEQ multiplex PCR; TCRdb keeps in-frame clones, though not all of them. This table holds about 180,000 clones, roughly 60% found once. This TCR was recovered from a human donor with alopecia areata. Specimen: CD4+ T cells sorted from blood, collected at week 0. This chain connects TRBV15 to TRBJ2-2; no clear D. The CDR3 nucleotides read TGTGCCACCAGCAGAGATCAGTTGTCAGGTAGAGCCGGGGAGCTGTTTTTT. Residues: CATSRDQLSGRAGELFF.